This is a list of T cell receptor beta chains from one sample in a study of beta chain features in type 1 diabetes. Clones were sequenced by immunoSEQ multiplex PCR, and TCRdb holds only the in-frame ones, with some missing. The sample has about 160,000 clones; around 8% are singletons. Sequenced input: central memory CD4+ T cells from blood. These receptors came from a woman in her thirties or forties with type 1 diabetes. The CDR3 runs from the conserved cysteine through the conserved F or W. The D gene is left open where the match is weak. The size field is filled for only some rows; it gives once, few, many or a size class.

v_gene: TRBV2
j_gene: TRBJ2-7
abundance: -
len: 15
d_gene: -
CDR3nt: TGTGCCAGCACACTCGGGAAGGGAGATACCTACGAGCAGTACTTC
CDR3aa: CASTLGKGDTYEQYF

v_gene: TRBV7-9
j_gene: TRBJ1-1
abundance: few
len: 17
d_gene: -
CDR3nt: TGTGCCAGCACCACCGGGCCCCCACAGGCGGAAACCACTGAAGCTTTCTTT
CDR3aa: CASTTGPPQAETTEAFF

v_gene: TRBV30
j_gene: TRBJ1-1
abundance: -
len: 13
d_gene: -
CDR3nt: TGTGCCTGGGAGGCTCAGCTGAACACTGAAGCTTTCTTT
CDR3aa: CAWEAQLNTEAFF

v_gene: TRBV7-7
j_gene: TRBJ1-4
abundance: -
len: 13
d_gene: -
CDR3nt: TGTGCTAGCAGCACTGGACAGAATGAAAAACTGTTTTTT
CDR3aa: CASSTGQNEKLFF

v_gene: TRBV5-6
j_gene: TRBJ1-2
abundance: -
len: 12
d_gene: -
CDR3nt: TGTGCCAGCAGCTTGGTGGGCCATGGCTACACCTTC
CDR3aa: CASSLVGHGYTF

v_gene: TRBV6-1
j_gene: TRBJ1-1
abundance: few
len: 13
d_gene: -
CDR3nt: TGTGCCAGCAGTGGGCAGGGGAACACTGAAGCTTTCTTT
CDR3aa: CASSGQGNTEAFF

v_gene: TRBV5-1
j_gene: TRBJ1-1
abundance: -
len: 17
d_gene: TRBD1
CDR3nt: TGCGCCAGCAGCTTGGGAGCGTTCCAGGGGGAGAACACTGAAGCTTTCTTT
CDR3aa: CASSLGAFQGENTEAFF

v_gene: TRBV5-4
j_gene: TRBJ2-7
abundance: -
len: 11
d_gene: -
CDR3nt: TGTGCCAGCAGCTTGGCCGGGGTGGAGTACTTC
CDR3aa: CASSLAGVEYF

v_gene: TRBV7-9
j_gene: TRBJ2-7
abundance: few
len: 13
d_gene: -
CDR3nt: TGTGCCAGCAGCTTAGGGCTGGCCTACGAGCAGTACTTC
CDR3aa: CASSLGLAYEQYF

v_gene: TRBV5-1
j_gene: TRBJ2-7
abundance: few
len: 15
d_gene: -
CDR3nt: TGCGCCAGCAGCGCCACCGCGGGGGCCGAGGGGGAGCAGTACTTC
CDR3aa: CASSATAGAEGEQYF

v_gene: TRBV7-9
j_gene: TRBJ2-7
abundance: -
len: 14
d_gene: -
CDR3nt: TGTGCCAGCAGCTTGGGGGGTAGGGGCTACGAGCAGTACTTC
CDR3aa: CASSLGGRGYEQYF

v_gene: TRBV9
j_gene: TRBJ2-3
abundance: -
len: 16
d_gene: TRBD2
CDR3nt: TGTGCCAGCAGCTCACGGGAGGGACTGAGCACAGATACGCAGTATTTT
CDR3aa: CASSSREGLSTDTQYF

v_gene: TRBV7-3
j_gene: TRBJ1-6
abundance: -
len: 13
d_gene: TRBD1
CDR3nt: TGTGCCAGCAGCTCGGACAGGGACTCACCCCTCCACTTT
CDR3aa: CASSSDRDSPLHF

v_gene: TRBV11-2
j_gene: TRBJ2-2
abundance: -
len: 13
d_gene: -
CDR3nt: TGTGCCAGCAGCTCTCAGGGCATCGGGGAGCTGTTTTTT
CDR3aa: CASSSQGIGELFF

v_gene: TRBV5-4
j_gene: TRBJ2-7
abundance: -
len: 16
d_gene: -
CDR3nt: TGTGCCAGCAGCCGGACAGTAACTCCTAGCTCCTACGAGCAGTACTTC
CDR3aa: CASSRTVTPSSYEQYF

v_gene: TRBV7-6
j_gene: TRBJ1-1
abundance: -
len: 15
d_gene: -
CDR3nt: TGTGCCAGCAGCTTAGGCACAGATTATAACACTGAAGCTTTCTTT
CDR3aa: CASSLGTDYNTEAFF

v_gene: TRBV9
j_gene: TRBJ2-2
abundance: -
len: 17
d_gene: TRBD2
CDR3nt: TGTGCCAGCAGCATTGGACTAGCGGGAGGGGGGACCGGGGAGCTGTTTTTT
CDR3aa: CASSIGLAGGGTGELFF

v_gene: TRBV7-9
j_gene: TRBJ2-7
abundance: few
len: 14
d_gene: TRBD2
CDR3nt: TGTGCCAGCAGCGCCAACGGGAGGGCCCACGAGCAGTACTTC
CDR3aa: CASSANGRAHEQYF

v_gene: TRBV18
j_gene: TRBJ1-1
abundance: -
len: 16
d_gene: TRBD1
CDR3nt: TGTGCCAGCTCACCACCGACAGGGGGCGCGGGGACTGAAGCTTTCTTT
CDR3aa: CASSPPTGGAGTEAFF

v_gene: TRBV14
j_gene: TRBJ2-1
abundance: -
len: 13
d_gene: -
CDR3nt: TGTGCCAGCAGCCAATCACTGGCGGGCGAGCAGTTCTTC
CDR3aa: CASSQSLAGEQFF

v_gene: TRBV5-4
j_gene: TRBJ2-3
abundance: -
len: 15
d_gene: TRBD2
CDR3nt: TGTGCCAGCAGCTTACCGGGACTAGCAGGTGATACGCAGTATTTT
CDR3aa: CASSLPGLAGDTQYF

v_gene: TRBV15
j_gene: TRBJ1-2
abundance: -
len: 15
d_gene: TRBD1
CDR3nt: TGTGCCACCAGCAGAGAATCGACAGGGGTCTATGGCTACACCTTC
CDR3aa: CATSRESTGVYGYTF

v_gene: TRBV10-3
j_gene: TRBJ1-2
abundance: few
len: 15
d_gene: TRBD1
CDR3nt: TGTGCCATCAAACGACAGGGGGAAGGTGACTATGGCTACACCTTC
CDR3aa: CAIKRQGEGDYGYTF

v_gene: TRBV19
j_gene: TRBJ1-2
abundance: few
len: 14
d_gene: -
CDR3nt: TGTGCCAGTAGTATTAGCGGTGGGGACTATGGCTACACCTTC
CDR3aa: CASSISGGDYGYTF

v_gene: TRBV9
j_gene: TRBJ2-1
abundance: -
len: 19
d_gene: TRBD2
CDR3nt: TGTGCCAGCAGCGTAGAAGGACTAGCGGGGGCCGGGCCTTACAATGAGCAGTTCTTC
CDR3aa: CASSVEGLAGAGPYNEQFF

v_gene: TRBV28
j_gene: TRBJ2-7
abundance: -
len: 12
d_gene: -
CDR3nt: TGTGCCAGCAGTTTATCTGGAGACGAGCAGTACTTC
CDR3aa: CASSLSGDEQYF

v_gene: TRBV29-1
j_gene: TRBJ1-2
abundance: -
len: 13
d_gene: -
CDR3nt: TGCAGCGTCGCGACGGACAGTAACTATGGCTACACCTTC
CDR3aa: CSVATDSNYGYTF

v_gene: TRBV28
j_gene: TRBJ2-7
abundance: few
len: 13
d_gene: -
CDR3nt: TGTGCCAGCAGCCCCGTCGGGTCCTACGAGCAGTACTTC
CDR3aa: CASSPVGSYEQYF

v_gene: TRBV28
j_gene: TRBJ2-1
abundance: few
len: 13
d_gene: -
CDR3nt: TGTGCCAGCAGTTTACGAGGGATCGGTGAGCAGTTCTTC
CDR3aa: CASSLRGIGEQFF

v_gene: TRBV18
j_gene: TRBJ2-7
abundance: -
len: 14
d_gene: -
CDR3nt: TGTGCCAGCTCCGAGGGGGGGATAAATTACGAGCAGTACTTC
CDR3aa: CASSEGGINYEQYF

v_gene: TRBV7-2
j_gene: TRBJ2-3
abundance: few
len: 18
d_gene: TRBD2
CDR3nt: TGTGCCAGCAGCCGATTTCTAGCGGGAGGCGGGGTCACAGATACGCAGTATTTT
CDR3aa: CASSRFLAGGGVTDTQYF

v_gene: TRBV2
j_gene: TRBJ1-1
abundance: -
len: 13
d_gene: -
CDR3nt: TGTGCCAGCAGTGAGGAGGGAGCCACTGAAGCTTTCTTT
CDR3aa: CASSEEGATEAFF

v_gene: TRBV19
j_gene: TRBJ1-1
abundance: -
len: 15
d_gene: -
CDR3nt: TGTGCCACCCTTGGGATCGGGGGGCAGAACACTGAAGCTTTCTTT
CDR3aa: CATLGIGGQNTEAFF

v_gene: TRBV11-2
j_gene: TRBJ1-2
abundance: few
len: 16
d_gene: -
CDR3nt: TGTGCCAGCAGCCCCAGGGTAGACAGTCCTCTACGTGGCTACACCTTC
CDR3aa: CASSPRVDSPLRGYTF

v_gene: TRBV5-6
j_gene: TRBJ2-3
abundance: few
len: 15
d_gene: TRBD2
CDR3nt: TGTGCCGGCGGCCGGACTAGCGGGAGGACAGATACGCAGTATTTT
CDR3aa: CAGGRTSGRTDTQYF

v_gene: TRBV19
j_gene: TRBJ2-7
abundance: -
len: 15
d_gene: TRBD1
CDR3nt: TGTGCCAGTAGTATAACCTGGACAGGGGTGTACGAGCAGTACTTC
CDR3aa: CASSITWTGVYEQYF

v_gene: TRBV7-6
j_gene: TRBJ2-1
abundance: few
len: 14
d_gene: TRBD2
CDR3nt: TGTGCCAGCAGCTTCAGCGGGAGGGCAGATGAGCAGTTCTTC
CDR3aa: CASSFSGRADEQFF

v_gene: TRBV10-3
j_gene: TRBJ1-2
abundance: few
len: 13
d_gene: TRBD1
CDR3nt: TGTGCCATCACGGGACAGGGGGCGGATGGCTACACCTTC
CDR3aa: CAITGQGADGYTF

v_gene: TRBV5-1
j_gene: TRBJ2-2
abundance: -
len: 17
d_gene: TRBD2
CDR3nt: TGCGCCAGCAGCCCAACTAGCGGGGATTCGAACACCGGGGAGCTGTTTTTT
CDR3aa: CASSPTSGDSNTGELFF

v_gene: TRBV7-2
j_gene: TRBJ1-2
abundance: -
len: 14
d_gene: -
CDR3nt: TGTGCCAGCAGCACGGACAGCCATAACTATGGCTACACCTTC
CDR3aa: CASSTDSHNYGYTF

v_gene: TRBV7-6
j_gene: TRBJ2-2
abundance: few
len: 17
d_gene: TRBD1
CDR3nt: TGTGCCAGCAGCCTCCAAGGGGGCCTGATTAACACCGGGGAGCTGTTTTTT
CDR3aa: CASSLQGGLINTGELFF

v_gene: TRBV4-3
j_gene: TRBJ2-1
abundance: -
len: 15
d_gene: -
CDR3nt: TGCGCCAGCAGCCAAGGCAGGTCCTCCTACAATGAGCAGTTCTTC
CDR3aa: CASSQGRSSYNEQFF

v_gene: TRBV10-3
j_gene: TRBJ1-2
abundance: few
len: 14
d_gene: TRBD1
CDR3nt: TGTGCCATCAGGGGACAGGGGGTCGACTATGGCTACACCTTC
CDR3aa: CAIRGQGVDYGYTF

v_gene: TRBV7-7
j_gene: TRBJ2-5
abundance: -
len: 16
d_gene: TRBD2
CDR3nt: TGTGCTAGCAGCTTCTCAGCGGGGGGCGGGGAAGAGACCCAGTACTTC
CDR3aa: CASSFSAGGGEETQYF

v_gene: TRBV21-1
j_gene: TRBJ2-2
abundance: once
len: 20
d_gene: -
CDR3nt: TGTGCCAGCAGCACAACTGCCGACCCTGGAGGGACAGTCGCTACCGGGGAGCTGTTTTTT
CDR3aa: CASSTTADPGGTVATGELFF

v_gene: TRBV28
j_gene: TRBJ2-3
abundance: few
len: 13
d_gene: TRBD1
CDR3nt: TGTGCCAGCAGTTTTACAGGGGGCAACACGCAGTATTTT
CDR3aa: CASSFTGGNTQYF

v_gene: TRBV7-3
j_gene: TRBJ1-1
abundance: -
len: 14
d_gene: -
CDR3nt: TGTGCCAGCAGCCAATTGCAGGGTTGGACTGAAGCTTTCTTT
CDR3aa: CASSQLQGWTEAFF

v_gene: TRBV14
j_gene: TRBJ1-1
abundance: -
len: 13
d_gene: -
CDR3nt: TGTGCCAGCAGCCAAGCCCTCTTCACTGAAGCTTTCTTT
CDR3aa: CASSQALFTEAFF

v_gene: TRBV28
j_gene: TRBJ2-3
abundance: -
len: 15
d_gene: TRBD1
CDR3nt: TGTGCCAGCAGTTCACCGGGACAGGGGACAGATACGCAGTATTTT
CDR3aa: CASSSPGQGTDTQYF

v_gene: TRBV15
j_gene: TRBJ2-1
abundance: few
len: 14
d_gene: -
CDR3nt: TGTGCCACCAGCAGAAGCACAGGTTACAATGAGCAGTTCTTC
CDR3aa: CATSRSTGYNEQFF